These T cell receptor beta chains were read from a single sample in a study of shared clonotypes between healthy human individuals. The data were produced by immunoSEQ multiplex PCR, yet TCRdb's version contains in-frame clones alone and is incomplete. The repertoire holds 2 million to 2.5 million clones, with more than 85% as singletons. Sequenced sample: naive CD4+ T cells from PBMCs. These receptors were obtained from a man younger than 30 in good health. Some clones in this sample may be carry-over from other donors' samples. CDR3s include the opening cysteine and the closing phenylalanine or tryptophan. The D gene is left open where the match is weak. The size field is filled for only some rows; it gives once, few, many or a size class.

CASSSALRGYTF	TGTGCCAGCAGTTCCGCCCTGCGGGGCTACACCTTC	-	few	12	TRBV6-5	TRBJ1-2
CASSQVGLAGSLYNEQFF	TGTGCCAGCAGCCAAGTGGGGCTAGCGGGAAGTCTCTACAATGAGCAGTTCTTC	TRBD2	-	18	TRBV4-2	TRBJ2-1
CASSHMDRGRGPGKNIQYF	TGCGCCAGCAGCCACATGGACCGGGGGCGGGGGCCAGGCAAAAACATTCAGTACTTC	-	-	19	TRBV4-1	TRBJ2-4
CASSTRPQGALTATNEKLFF	TGTGCCAGCAGCACCCGGCCACAGGGGGCCCTTACTGCAACTAATGAAAAACTGTTTTTT	TRBD1	-	20	TRBV9	TRBJ1-4
CASSLQGGPGELFF	TGCGCCAGCAGCTTGCAGGGGGGCCCCGGGGAGCTGTTTTTT	-	once	14	TRBV5-1	TRBJ2-2
CASSQSGGYGYTF	TGTGCCAGCAGCCAATCGGGGGGTTACGGCTACACCTTC	-	-	13	TRBV16	TRBJ1-2
CASSSGQGALGNTIYF	TGTGCCAGCAGCTCGGGACAGGGGGCTCTCGGAAACACCATATATTTT	TRBD1	once	16	TRBV11-3	TRBJ1-3
CASSLAGSNTGELFF	TGTGCCAGCAGTCTAGCGGGTTCGAACACCGGGGAGCTGTTTTTT	TRBD2	-	15	TRBV25-1	TRBJ2-2
CASSQGGAGNTEAFF	TGCGCCAGCAGCCAAGGTGGGGCGGGGAACACTGAAGCTTTCTTT	-	once	15	TRBV4-3	TRBJ1-1
CSAGTGGTGELFF	TGCAGCGCCGGGACAGGGGGGACCGGGGAGCTGTTTTTT	TRBD1	-	13	TRBV29-1	TRBJ2-2
CASTTSGRYNEQFF	TGTGCCAGCACGACTAGCGGGAGGTATAATGAGCAGTTCTTC	TRBD2	-	14	TRBV2	TRBJ2-1
CASSPRRAATEAFF	TGCGCCAGCAGCCCCCGGCGGGCAGCCACTGAAGCTTTCTTT	-	-	14	TRBV5-1	TRBJ1-1
CATRTSTDTQYF	TGTGCCACCAGGACTAGCACAGATACGCAGTATTTT	-	-	12	TRBV19	TRBJ2-3
CASSEAGLRNQPQHF	TGTGCCAGCAGTGAAGCGGGTCTGAGAAATCAGCCCCAGCATTTT	-	-	15	TRBV2	TRBJ1-5
CATSRDSLHEQFF	TGTGCCACCAGCAGAGATTCCCTCCATGAGCAGTTCTTC	-	once	13	TRBV15	TRBJ2-1
CASSLASRYQETQYF	TGTGCCAGCAGCTTAGCTTCCAGATACCAAGAGACCCAGTACTTC	-	-	15	TRBV7-2	TRBJ2-5
CASSGETQYF	TGTGCCAGCTCCGGAGAGACCCAGTACTTC	-	once	10	TRBV7-9	TRBJ2-5
CASRDLPGLAGGQYF	TGTGCCAGCAGGGACTTACCGGGACTAGCGGGGGGGCAGTACTTC	TRBD2	-	15	TRBV2	TRBJ2-7
CASSAAGSPTGAFF	TGTGCCAGCAGCGCAGCCGGGAGCCCAACCGGAGCTTTCTTT	-	few	14	TRBV9	TRBJ1-1
CASSGAGGSTYEQYF	TGTGCCAGCAGTGGAGCTGGGGGCAGCACCTACGAGCAGTACTTC	-	-	15	TRBV25-1	TRBJ2-7
CRRDCTDTQYF	TGCAGGCGGGACTGCACAGATACGCAGTATTTT	-	-	11	TRBV20-1	TRBJ2-3
CAWSRAGHEKLFF	TGTGCCTGGAGTAGGGCGGGGCATGAAAAACTGTTTTTT	-	-	13	TRBV30	TRBJ1-4